This TCR beta chain comes out of a study of cytomegalovirus exposure and HLA in healthy donors. This clone was detected once. Antigen unknown. This PCR relied on a set of 60 Vbeta primers and 13 Jbeta primers. Repertoires were generated with immunoSEQ multiplex PCR, while TCRdb's copy carries only in-frame clones and drops some. Here the sample spans about 76,000 clones, about 77% being singletons. Notes on the study in general: Earlier analysis found most TCR beta V segments productive about 90% or about 30% of the time. It was taken for granted in presence/absence analyses that sequencing depth across donors was roughly uniform. Cytomegalovirus-associated status was assigned to fewer than 200 TCR beta chains. Accurate HLA-A and HLA-B prediction from TCR beta sequences was reported for most subjects.

J gave up 0 bases and V 5 bases, and 7 bases lay outside the gene matches. CDR1 and CDR2 (germline): SGHKS, YYEKEE (reference sequence). The CDR3 covers 15 residues. The V gene is TRBV5-5, the J gene TRBJ2-7; 8 bases are a match to TRBD1. Sequencing was done on a sample of PBMCs. The receptor comes from a male donor in good health and CMV-seropositive. In DNA form, the CDR3 reads TGTGCCAGCAGGTCGGACAGGGCTAACTCCTACGAGCAGTACTTC. It codes for CASRSDRANSYEQYF.